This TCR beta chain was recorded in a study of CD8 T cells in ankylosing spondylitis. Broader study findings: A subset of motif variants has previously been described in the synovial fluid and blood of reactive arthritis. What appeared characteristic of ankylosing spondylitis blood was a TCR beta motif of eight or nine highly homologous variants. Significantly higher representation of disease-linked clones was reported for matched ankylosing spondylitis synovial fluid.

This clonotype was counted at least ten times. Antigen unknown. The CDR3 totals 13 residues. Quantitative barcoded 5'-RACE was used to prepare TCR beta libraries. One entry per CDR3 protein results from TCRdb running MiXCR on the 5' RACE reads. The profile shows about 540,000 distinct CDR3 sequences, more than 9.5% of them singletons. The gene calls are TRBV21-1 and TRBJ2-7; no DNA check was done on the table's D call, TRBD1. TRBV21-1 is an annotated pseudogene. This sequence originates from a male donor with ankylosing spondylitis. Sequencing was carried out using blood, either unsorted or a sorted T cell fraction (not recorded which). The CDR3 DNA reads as TGTGCCAGCAGCTGGTCAGACAGGGTCGAGCAGTACTTC. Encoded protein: CASSWSDRVEQYF.